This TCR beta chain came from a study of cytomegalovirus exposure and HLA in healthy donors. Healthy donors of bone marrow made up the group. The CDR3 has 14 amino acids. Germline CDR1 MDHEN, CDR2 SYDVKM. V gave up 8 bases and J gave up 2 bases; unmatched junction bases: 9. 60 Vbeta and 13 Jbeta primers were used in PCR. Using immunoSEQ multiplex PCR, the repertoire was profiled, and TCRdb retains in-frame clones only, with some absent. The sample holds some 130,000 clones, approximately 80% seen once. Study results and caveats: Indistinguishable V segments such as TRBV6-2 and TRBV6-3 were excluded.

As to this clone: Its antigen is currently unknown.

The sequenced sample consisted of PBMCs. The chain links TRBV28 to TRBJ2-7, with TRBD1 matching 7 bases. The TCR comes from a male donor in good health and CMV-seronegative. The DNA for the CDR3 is TGTGCCAGCGGGTTATACAGGGGACCCTACGAGCAGTACTTC. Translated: CASGLYRGPYEQYF. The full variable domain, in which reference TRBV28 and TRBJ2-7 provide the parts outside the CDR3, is DVKVTQSSRYLVKRTGEKVFLECVQDMDHENMFWYRQDPGLGLRLIYFSYDVKMKEKGDIPEGYSVSREKKERFSLILESASTNQTSMYLCASGLYRGPYEQYFGPGTRLTVT.